This passage covers 22 T cell receptor beta chains from one sample sequenced in a study of T cells in lung cancer brain metastases. TCRdb's table, derived via immunoSEQ multiplex PCR, lists solely in-frame clones and lacks some. This table holds approximately 6,700 clones, 80% to 90% found once. Sequences were obtained from tumor tissue from the primary lung tumor. These receptors were obtained from a man between 50 and 59 years old with non-small cell lung cancer.

Details on this clone: This same CDR3 is encoded by further DNA sequences in the sample. The V call is TRBV29-1, the J call TRBJ1-1; D possibly corresponds to TRBD1 (5 bases). Germline V lookup: CDR1 SQVTM, CDR2 ANQGSEA. V was pared by 6 bases and J by 1 base, with 12 bases between. The CDR3 extends over 13 amino acids. CDR3 protein: CSVGGGPNTEAFF. The CDR3 DNA reads as TGCAGCGTGGGTGGGGGACCGAACACTGAAGCTTTCTTT. Using reference TRBV29-1 and TRBJ1-1 for the parts outside the CDR3, the full variable domain is SAVISQKPSRDICQRGTSLTIQCQVDSQVTMMFWYRQQPGQSLTLIATANQGSEATYESGFVIDKFPISRPNLTFSTLTVSNMSPEDSSIYLCSVGGGPNTEAFFGQGTRLTVV.

The chain is built from TRBV5-6 and TRBJ1-2, with D tentatively TRBD1 (5 bases). There are 15 residues in the CDR3. Germline CDR1 reads SGHDT; CDR2 reads YYEEEE. Trimming took off 2 bases at V and 3 bases at J, with 14 bases between the two ends. In nucleotides, the CDR3 is TGTGCCAGCAGCTTCGCCTCAGGGACGGACTATGGCTACACCTTC. Translated, it gives CASSFASGTDYGYTF.

The genes are TRBV11-2 and TRBJ2-1; D is unresolved. V shed 6 bases and J shed 4 bases, with 13 bases lying between them. CDR1 is SGHAT and CDR2 is FQNNGV in the germline V gene. The CDR3 covers 14 residues. The CDR3 DNA sequence: TGTGCCAGCAGGTCCGACCGCGTATACAATGAGCAGTTCTTC. Amino acid sequence: CASRSDRVYNEQFF.

The rearrangement joins TRBV6-6 to TRBJ1-6; maybe TRBD1 (6 bases). The CDR3 contains 13 residues. Germline V gene sequence: CDR1 MNHNY, CDR2 SVGAGI (reference sequence). V lost 1 base, J lost 8 bases, and 6 bases lay in between. The DNA for the CDR3 is TGTGCCAGCAGTTACTACAGGGATTCACCCCTCCACTTT. It specifies CASSYYRDSPLHF.

The chain joins TRBV30 to TRBJ2-1, with 7 bases identical to TRBD2. This CDR3 is 15 amino acids long. Losses at the gene ends were 1 base for V and 4 bases for J; bases not matched to a gene: 7. Germline V gene sequence: CDR1 GTSNPN, CDR2 SVGIG (reference sequence). The CDR3 loop reads CAWSARTRGYNEQFF. CDR3 DNA sequence: TGTGCCTGGAGTGCTAGGACTAGGGGATACAATGAGCAGTTCTTC.

The chain has TRBV19 and TRBJ2-3, with 15 positions matching TRBD2. The germline gives CDR1 LNHDA, CDR2 SQIVND (reference sequence). This CDR3 is built from 15 residues. J was trimmed by 7 bases and V by 4 bases; bases with no gene match: 3. CDR3 loop: CASSRTSGGAHTQYF. As DNA, the CDR3 is TGTGCCAGTAGTAGGACTAGCGGGGGGGCCCATACGCAGTATTTT.

The chain employs TRBV15 and TRBJ2-3; TRBD2 matches at 7 bases. CDR1 is LNHNV, CDR2 YYDKDF, per germline (reference sequence). V was clipped by 0 bases and J by 3 bases; unmatched bases: 3. The CDR3 has 15 amino acids. Written as DNA, the CDR3 is TGTGCCACCAGCAGAGATTGGGGACTAACAGATACGCAGTATTTT. Encoded protein: CATSRDWGLTDTQYF. Complete variable domain (other parts from reference TRBV15 and TRBJ2-3): DAMVIQNPRYQVTQFGKPVTLSCSQTLNHNVMYWYQQKSSQAPKLLFHYYDKDFNNEADTPDNFQSRRPNTSFCFLDIRSPGLGDTAMYLCATSRDWGLTDTQYFGPGTRLTVL.

The rearrangement joins TRBV18 to TRBJ2-7; TRBD1 agrees at 10 bases. CDR1 and CDR2 (germline): KGHSH, LQKENI. J gave up 5 bases and V 3 bases, and 10 bases lay outside the gene matches. The CDR3 length is 16 residues. The CDR3: CASSPSGRQGANEQYF. The CDR3 DNA reads TGTGCCAGCTCACCGTCAGGGAGACAGGGGGCCAACGAGCAGTACTTC.

The chain combines TRBV18 with TRBJ2-1, with D hard to call. In germline, CDR1 is KGHSH, CDR2 LQKENI. The CDR3 consists of 13 residues. Trimming shortened V by 0 bases and J by 5 bases, and 5 bases separated the two germline ends. The CDR3 DNA is TGTGCCAGCTCACCACCGGTTAACAATGAGCAGTTCTTC. Its translation is CASSPPVNNEQFF. The full variable domain, with the rest looked up from reference TRBV18 and TRBJ2-1, is NAGVMQNPRHLVRRRGQEARLRCSPMKGHSHVYWYRQLPEEGLKFMVYLQKENIIDESGMPKERFSAEFPKEGPSILRIQQVVRGDSAAYFCASSPPVNNEQFFGPGTRLTVL.

This clone has just one count. The genes are TRBV21-1 and TRBJ2-1; the table's TRBD1 call for D was not verified on the DNA. TRBV21-1 is described as a pseudogene. This CDR3 spans 19 amino acids. CDR3 DNA sequence: TGTGCCAGCAGCAAAGACCCCCAATTTGCAGGAAAATCCTACAATGAGCAGTTCTTC. It translates to CASSKDPQFAGKSYNEQFF.

V is TRBV2 and J is TRBJ2-5; 9 nucleotides agree with TRBD2. The V segment lost 5 bases and the J segment 5 bases; nucleotides outside the gene matches: 12. The CDR3 consists of 16 residues. Germline-derived CDR1 and CDR2 are SNHLY and FYNNEI. CDR3 bases: TGTGCCAGCAGTAAACGAAGCGGGGGGCCGGGGGAGACCCAGTACTTC. It encodes CASSKRSGGPGETQYF.

This clone was seen more than once but under ten times. CDR3 DNA: TGTGCCAGCAGTGAAGCGCGGGGGACAGGGAGTCGGGGTGCAACCTTC. Residues: CASSEARGTGSRGATF. The chain is built from TRBV6-1 and TRBJ1-2, with 9 nucleotides matching TRBD1. CDR3 length: 16 amino acids. CDR1 and CDR2 from the germline V gene are MNHNS and SASEGT. Trimming cost V 0 bases and J 14 bases; bases outside gene matches: 16.

This clone was seen only once. The J gene is TRBJ2-3, the V gene TRBV12-5, with a weak D call TRBD2 (5 bases). Trimming removed 7 bases from V and 2 bases from J, with 10 bases in between. Germline V gene data show CDR1 as LGHNT and CDR2 as FRNRAP. This CDR3 region has 13 residues. The CDR3 loop reads CASDPGYTDTQYF. The CDR3 coding sequence is TGTGCTAGTGACCCGGGATACACAGATACGCAGTATTTT.

V usage is TRBV5-1 and J usage is TRBJ1-4; TRBD1 matches 12 bases. Losses at the gene ends were 0 bases for V and 8 bases for J; bases not matched to a gene: 2. CDR1 is SGHRS, CDR2 YFSETQ, per germline. The CDR3 totals 15 residues. DNA for the CDR3: TGCGCCAGCAGCTTGGCTGGGACAGGGGGCGAAAAACTGTTTTTT. It encodes CASSLAGTGGEKLFF.

The V call is TRBV5-1, the J call TRBJ2-2, with 11 bases matching TRBD1. V lost 10 bases, J lost 5 bases, and 7 bases stayed unmatched. The CDR3 covers 14 residues. Per the germline V gene, CDR1 is SGHRS and CDR2 is YFSETQ. For the CDR3, the DNA is TGCGCCTCCACGGGACAGGGGGATACCGGGGAGCTGTTTTTT. Amino acid sequence: CASTGQGDTGELFF.

This sequence joins TRBV15 and TRBJ1-1, with 7 bases lining up with TRBD1. J gave up 1 base and V 6 bases, and 5 bases lay outside the gene matches. Germline CDR1 is LNHNV and CDR2 is YYDKDF (reference sequence). The CDR3 length is 14 residues. CDR3 nucleotide sequence: TGTGCCACCAGTTTCCGACAGGGGAACACTGAAGCTTTCTTT. The encoded protein is CATSFRQGNTEAFF.

This clone was seen a single time. The V and J genes are TRBV19 and TRBJ1-2, with 8 bases that match TRBD1. CDR3 size: 13 residues. Germline CDR1 is LNHDA and CDR2 is SQIVND (reference sequence). V shed 5 bases, J shed 7 bases, and the junction held 6 bases outside the gene matches. The CDR3 is CASSDDRGFGYTF. Written as DNA, the CDR3 is TGTGCCAGTAGTGATGACAGGGGCTTTGGCTACACCTTC.

The V and J genes are TRBV30 and TRBJ2-4; D is possibly TRBD1 or TRBD2 (5 bases each). The CDR3 is 14 residues long. V was trimmed by 4 bases and J by 0 bases, leaving 10 bases between them. Germline CDR1 reads GTSNPN; CDR2 reads SVGIG (reference sequence). CDR3 in amino acids: CAWNEGTAKNIQYF. CDR3 nucleotide sequence: TGTGCCTGGAATGAAGGGACAGCCAAAAACATTCAGTACTTC.

The CDR3 reads CASGGAGYEQYF. DNA for the CDR3: TGCGCCAGCGGCGGGGCGGGCTACGAGCAGTACTTC. V usage is TRBV5-1 and J usage is TRBJ2-7; TRBD2 is a possible D gene (6 bases). CDR3 length equals 12 residues. V lost 7 bases and J lost 3, with 11 bases in between. Germline lookup yields CDR1 SGHRS and CDR2 YFSETQ.

This clone was observed a handful of times. This sequence joins TRBV6-4 and TRBJ2-1; D possibly corresponds to TRBD1 (6 bases). Germline loops: CDR1 MRHNA, CDR2 SNTAGT. The length of the CDR3 is 15 residues. V shed 0 bases and J shed 4 bases, with 10 bases lying between them. CDR3 residues: CASSDSSGQYNEQFF. The DNA for the CDR3 is TGTGCCAGCAGTGACTCCTCTGGACAGTACAATGAGCAGTTCTTC.

J is TRBJ2-7 and V is TRBV13, with 15 bases lining up with TRBD2. Per germline, CDR1 PRHDT and CDR2 FYEKMQ (reference sequence). Trimming at V came to 1 base and at J to 8 bases, leaving 9 bases not matched to a gene. This CDR3 region has 17 residues. The DNA for the CDR3 is TGTGCCAGCAGCTTAGCCACTCCGGGACTAGCGGGGGGCAAGCAGTACTTC. It yields the protein CASSLATPGLAGGKQYF.

The chain recombines TRBV30 with TRBJ1-1; 10 positions match TRBD1. J was trimmed by 8 bases and V by 3 bases; bases with no gene match: 9. Germline values: CDR1 GTSNPN, CDR2 SVGIG (reference sequence). The CDR3 contains 14 residues. The chain's CDR3 is CAWRRPGQGREAFF. The CDR3 nucleotides are TGTGCCTGGAGGAGGCCGGGACAGGGGAGAGAAGCTTTCTTT.